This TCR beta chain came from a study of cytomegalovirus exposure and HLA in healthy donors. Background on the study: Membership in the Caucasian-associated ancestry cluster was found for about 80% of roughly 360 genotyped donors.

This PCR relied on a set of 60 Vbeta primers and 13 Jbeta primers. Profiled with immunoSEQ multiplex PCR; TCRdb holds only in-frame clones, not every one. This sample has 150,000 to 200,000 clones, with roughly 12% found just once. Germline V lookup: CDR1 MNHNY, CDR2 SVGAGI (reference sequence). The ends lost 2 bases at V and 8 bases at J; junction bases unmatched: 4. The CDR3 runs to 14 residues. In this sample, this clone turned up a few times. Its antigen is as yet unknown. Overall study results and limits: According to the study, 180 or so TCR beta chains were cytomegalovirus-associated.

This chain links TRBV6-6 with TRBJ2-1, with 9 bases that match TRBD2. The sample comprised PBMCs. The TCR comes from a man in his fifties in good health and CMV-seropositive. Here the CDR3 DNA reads TGTGCCAGCAGTTACGCGGGGGGGCCCCATGAGCAGTTCTTC. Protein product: CASSYAGGPHEQFF.